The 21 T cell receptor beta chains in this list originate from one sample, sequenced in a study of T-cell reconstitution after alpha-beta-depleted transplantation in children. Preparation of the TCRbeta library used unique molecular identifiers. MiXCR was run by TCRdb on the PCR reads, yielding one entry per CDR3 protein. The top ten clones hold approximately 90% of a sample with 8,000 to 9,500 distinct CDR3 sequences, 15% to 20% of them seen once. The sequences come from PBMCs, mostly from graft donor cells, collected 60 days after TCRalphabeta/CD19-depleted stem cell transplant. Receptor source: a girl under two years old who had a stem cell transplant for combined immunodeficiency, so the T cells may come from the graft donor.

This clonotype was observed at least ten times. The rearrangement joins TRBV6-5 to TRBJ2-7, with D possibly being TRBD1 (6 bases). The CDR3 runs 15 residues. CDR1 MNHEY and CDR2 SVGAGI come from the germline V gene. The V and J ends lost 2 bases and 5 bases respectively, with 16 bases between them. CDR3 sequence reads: CASSYLGQGIHEQYF. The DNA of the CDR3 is TGTGCCAGCAGTTACCTAGGTCAGGGGATACACGAGCAGTACTTC.

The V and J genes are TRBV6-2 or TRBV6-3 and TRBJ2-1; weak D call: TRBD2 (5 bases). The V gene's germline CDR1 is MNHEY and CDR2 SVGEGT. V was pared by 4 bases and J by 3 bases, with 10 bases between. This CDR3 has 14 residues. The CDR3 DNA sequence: TGTGCCAGCAGTTTTGGTAGCGTCTACAATGAGCAGTTCTTC. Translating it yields CASSFGSVYNEQFF.

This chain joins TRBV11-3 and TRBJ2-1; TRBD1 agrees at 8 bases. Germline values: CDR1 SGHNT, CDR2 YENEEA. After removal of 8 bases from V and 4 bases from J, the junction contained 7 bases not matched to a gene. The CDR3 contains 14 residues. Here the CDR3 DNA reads TGTGCCAGCGAGAGGCAGGGGGCTTACAATGAGCAGTTCTTC. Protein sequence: CASERQGAYNEQFF.

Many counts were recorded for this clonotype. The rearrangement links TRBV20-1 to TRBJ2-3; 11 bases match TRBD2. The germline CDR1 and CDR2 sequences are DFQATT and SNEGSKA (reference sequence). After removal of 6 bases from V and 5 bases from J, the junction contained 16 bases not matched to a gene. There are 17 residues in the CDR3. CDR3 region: CSAQLSTSGDLRDTQYF. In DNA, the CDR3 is TGCAGTGCCCAGCTTTCGACTAGCGGGGATTTAAGAGATACGCAGTATTTT.

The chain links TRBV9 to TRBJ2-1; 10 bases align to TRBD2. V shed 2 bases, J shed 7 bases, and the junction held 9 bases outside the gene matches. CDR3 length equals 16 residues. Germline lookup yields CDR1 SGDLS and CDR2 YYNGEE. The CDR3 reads CASSVGAGGRRNEQFF. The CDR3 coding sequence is TGTGCCAGCAGCGTGGGAGCGGGGGGGAGGAGGAATGAGCAGTTCTTC.

CDR3 amino acids: CASARDRVHLFF. CDR3 DNA: TGTGCCAGCGCGCGGGACAGGGTTCACCTGTTTTTT. The chain combines TRBV6-1 with TRBJ1-4; 9 bases are a match to TRBD1. The length of the CDR3 is 12 residues. V trimming: 8 bases; J trimming: 14 bases; junction bases outside the gene matches: 9. Germline lookup yields CDR1 MNHNS and CDR2 SASEGT.

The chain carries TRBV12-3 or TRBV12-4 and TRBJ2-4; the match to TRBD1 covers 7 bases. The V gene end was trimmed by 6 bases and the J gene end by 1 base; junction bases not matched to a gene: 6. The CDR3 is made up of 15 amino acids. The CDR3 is CASSAGTAAKNIQYF. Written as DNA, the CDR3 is TGTGCCAGCAGCGCCGGGACAGCGGCCAAAAACATTCAGTACTTC.

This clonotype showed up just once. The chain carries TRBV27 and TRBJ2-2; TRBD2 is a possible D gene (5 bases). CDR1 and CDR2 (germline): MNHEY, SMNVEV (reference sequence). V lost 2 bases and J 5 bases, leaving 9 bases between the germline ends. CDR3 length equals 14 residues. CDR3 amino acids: CASSLRRGTGELFF. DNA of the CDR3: TGTGCCAGCAGTTTACGTCGGGGAACCGGGGAGCTGTTTTTT.

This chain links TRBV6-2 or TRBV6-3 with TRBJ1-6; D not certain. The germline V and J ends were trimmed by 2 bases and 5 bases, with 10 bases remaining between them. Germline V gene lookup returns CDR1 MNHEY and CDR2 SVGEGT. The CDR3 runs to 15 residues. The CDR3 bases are TGTGCCAGCAGTTACGAGGGTGCGAATAATTCACCCCTCCACTTT. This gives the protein CASSYEGANNSPLHF.

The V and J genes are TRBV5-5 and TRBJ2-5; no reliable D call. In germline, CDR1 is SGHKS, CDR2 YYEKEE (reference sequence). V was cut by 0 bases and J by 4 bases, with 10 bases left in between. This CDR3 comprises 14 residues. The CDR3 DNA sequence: TGTGCCAGCAGCTTGGGAGAGTATGTAGAGACCCAGTACTTC. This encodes CASSLGEYVETQYF.

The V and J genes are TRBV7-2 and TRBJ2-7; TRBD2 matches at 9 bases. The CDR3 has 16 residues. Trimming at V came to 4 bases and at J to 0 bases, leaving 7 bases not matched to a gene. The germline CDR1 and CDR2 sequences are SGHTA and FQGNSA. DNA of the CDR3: TGTGCCAGCAGCTCCTCCCTAGCGGGGCACTCCTACGAGCAGTACTTC. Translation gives CASSSSLAGHSYEQYF. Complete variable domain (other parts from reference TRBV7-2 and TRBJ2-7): GAGVSQSPSNKVTEKGKDVELRCDPISGHTALYWYRQSLGQGLEFLIYFQGNSAPDKSGLPSDRFSAERTGGSVSTLTIQRTQQEDSAVYLCASSSSLAGHSYEQYFGPGTRLTVT.

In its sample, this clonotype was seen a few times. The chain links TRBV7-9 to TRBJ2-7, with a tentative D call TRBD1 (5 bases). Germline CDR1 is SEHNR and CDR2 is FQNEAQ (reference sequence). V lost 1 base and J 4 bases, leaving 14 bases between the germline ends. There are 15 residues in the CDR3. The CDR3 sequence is CASSLDAGQLYEQYF. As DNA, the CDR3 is TGTGCCAGCAGCTTAGACGCAGGGCAATTATACGAGCAGTACTTC.

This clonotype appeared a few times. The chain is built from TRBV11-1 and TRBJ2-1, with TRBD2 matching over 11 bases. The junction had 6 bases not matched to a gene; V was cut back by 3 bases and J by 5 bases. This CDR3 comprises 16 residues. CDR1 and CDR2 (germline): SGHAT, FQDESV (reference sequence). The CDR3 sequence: CASSFDLAGGHNEQFF. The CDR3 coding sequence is TGTGCCAGCAGCTTCGATCTAGCGGGGGGTCACAATGAGCAGTTCTTC.

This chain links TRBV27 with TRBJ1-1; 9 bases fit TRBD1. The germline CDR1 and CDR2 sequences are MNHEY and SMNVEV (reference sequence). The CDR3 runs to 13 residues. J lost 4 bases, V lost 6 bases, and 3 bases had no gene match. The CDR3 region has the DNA TGTGCCAGCAGACAGGACAGGGGCACTGAAGCTTTCTTT. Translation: CASRQDRGTEAFF.

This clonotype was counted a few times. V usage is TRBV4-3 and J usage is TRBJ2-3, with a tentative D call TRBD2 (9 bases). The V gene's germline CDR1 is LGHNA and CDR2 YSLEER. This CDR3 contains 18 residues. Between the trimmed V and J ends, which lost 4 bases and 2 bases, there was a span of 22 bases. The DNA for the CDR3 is TGCGCCAGCAGCCCAGGGACAGGAGGACTAGCGCTCACAGATACGCAGTATTTT. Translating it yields CASSPGTGGLALTDTQYF.

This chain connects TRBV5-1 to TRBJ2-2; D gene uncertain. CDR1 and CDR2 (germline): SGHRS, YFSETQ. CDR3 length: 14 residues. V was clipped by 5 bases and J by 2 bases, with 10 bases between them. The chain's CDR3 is CASRPDGNTGELFF. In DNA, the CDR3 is TGCGCCAGCAGGCCGGACGGAAACACCGGGGAGCTGTTTTTT.

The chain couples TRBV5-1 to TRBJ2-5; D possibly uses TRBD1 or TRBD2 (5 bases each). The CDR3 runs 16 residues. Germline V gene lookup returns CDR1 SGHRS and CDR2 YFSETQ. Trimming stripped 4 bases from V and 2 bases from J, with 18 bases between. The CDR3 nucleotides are TGCGCCAGCAGCCCTGGCCAGGGAGATGGGCAAGAGACCCAGTACTTC. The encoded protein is CASSPGQGDGQETQYF.

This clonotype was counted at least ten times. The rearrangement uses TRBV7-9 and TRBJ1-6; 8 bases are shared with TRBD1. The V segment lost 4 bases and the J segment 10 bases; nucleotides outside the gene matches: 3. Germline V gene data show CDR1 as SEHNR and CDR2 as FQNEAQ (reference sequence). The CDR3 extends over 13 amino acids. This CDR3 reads CASSSQGGSPLHF. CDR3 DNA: TGTGCCAGCAGCTCACAGGGGGGATCACCCCTCCACTTT.

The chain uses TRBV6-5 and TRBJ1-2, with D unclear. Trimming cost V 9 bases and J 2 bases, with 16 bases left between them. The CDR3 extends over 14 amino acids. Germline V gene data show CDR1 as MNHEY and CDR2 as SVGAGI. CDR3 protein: CASGPLGINYGYTF. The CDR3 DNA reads TGTGCCAGTGGTCCCCTGGGTATAAACTATGGCTACACCTTC.

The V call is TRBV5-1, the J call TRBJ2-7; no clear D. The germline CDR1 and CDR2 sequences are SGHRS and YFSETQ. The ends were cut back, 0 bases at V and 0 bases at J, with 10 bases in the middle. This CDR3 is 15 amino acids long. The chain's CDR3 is CASSLASSSSYEQYF. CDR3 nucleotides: TGCGCCAGCAGCTTGGCCTCTAGTAGCTCCTACGAGCAGTACTTC.

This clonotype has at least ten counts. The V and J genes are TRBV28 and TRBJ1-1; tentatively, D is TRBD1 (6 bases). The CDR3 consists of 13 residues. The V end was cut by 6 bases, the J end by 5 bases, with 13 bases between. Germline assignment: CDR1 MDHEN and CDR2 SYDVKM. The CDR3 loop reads CASSWTQGTEAFF. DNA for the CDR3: TGTGCCAGCAGCTGGACCCAGGGGACTGAAGCTTTCTTT.